The source of this T cell receptor (beta chain) is a study of CD8+ T cells in alopecia areata. Isolated RNA was reverse transcribed into cDNA used as the sequencing template. Assay used: immunoSEQ multiplex PCR; TCRdb lists only in-frame clones, some missing. The sample holds around 100,000 clones, roughly 50% seen once. Treatment meaning: oral pan-JAK inhibitor, 5-10 mg twice daily. Peripheral blood and lesional scalp punch biopsies were taken from alopecia areata patients. The germline V and J ends were trimmed by 1 base and 2 bases, with 6 bases remaining between them. There are 13 residues in the CDR3. CDR1 is SGHRS and CDR2 is YFSETQ in the germline V gene.

The rearrangement links TRBV5-1 to TRBJ1-1; no reliable D call. The origin of this receptor is a human donor with alopecia areata. The sequencing used CD4+ T cells sorted from blood, collected at week 24, from a patient treated with tofacitinib. As DNA, the CDR3 is TGCGCCAGCAGCTTGTGGGGAAACACTGAAGCTTTCTTT. It translates to CASSLWGNTEAFF.